This TCR beta chain was observed in a study of T cells expressing NK-cell markers. The wider study: In sorted CD3+CD56+NKG2C+, CD3+CD56+NKG2C- and CD3+CD56-NKG2C+ T cells, TCR beta repertoires were obtained. Overall study findings and caveats: In a handful of donors, dominant CD3+CD56+NKG2C+ clones formed roughly 1.0-7.5% of CD8+ cells. Among several donors, these clonotypes also ranked first in the CD3+CD56-NKG2C+ fraction.

The CDR3 runs to 16 residues. Germline V gene lookup returns CDR1 SEHNR and CDR2 FQNEAQ (reference sequence). Note on this clonotype: Antigen specificity is unknown.

Following a re-call of the 5' RACE reads, TCRdb has one entry per CDR3 protein and lacks DNA. In total, the table holds around 380,000 distinct CDR3 sequences. The J gene is TRBJ2-3, the V gene TRBV7-9; TCRdb lists TRBD1, though no DNA is available to test this call. Sequenced: blood T cells: a sorted CD56 or NKG2C T cell subset, CD4+ or CD8+ T cells, or bulk PBMC T cells (not recorded which). This receptor was identified in a woman in her 50s in good health. This chain's CDR3 is CASRGAPGRGHDTQYF.